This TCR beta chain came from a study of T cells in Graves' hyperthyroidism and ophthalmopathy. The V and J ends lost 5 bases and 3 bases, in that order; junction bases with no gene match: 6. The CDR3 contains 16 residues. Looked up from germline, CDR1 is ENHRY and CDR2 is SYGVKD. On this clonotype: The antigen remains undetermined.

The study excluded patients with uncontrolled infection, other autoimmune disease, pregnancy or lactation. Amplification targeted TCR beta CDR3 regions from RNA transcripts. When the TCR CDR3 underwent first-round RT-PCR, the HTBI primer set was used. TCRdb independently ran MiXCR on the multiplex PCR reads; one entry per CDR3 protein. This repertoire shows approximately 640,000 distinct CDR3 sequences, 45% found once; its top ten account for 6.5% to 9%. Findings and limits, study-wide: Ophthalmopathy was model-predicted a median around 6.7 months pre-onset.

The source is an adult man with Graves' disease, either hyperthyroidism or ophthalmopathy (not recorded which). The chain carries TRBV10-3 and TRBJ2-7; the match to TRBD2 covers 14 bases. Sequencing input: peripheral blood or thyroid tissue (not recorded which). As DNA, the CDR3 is TGTGCCATCAGTAAAGGCGGGACTAGCGGGAGCTACGAGCAGTACTTC. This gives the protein CAISKGGTSGSYEQYF.